This TCR beta chain was recovered during a study of cytomegalovirus exposure and HLA in healthy donors. Study-wide findings and caveats: Rarity marked most TCR sequences, yet some public TCRs occurred in many donors.

The PCR had 60 Vbeta and 13 Jbeta primers. TCRdb's table, derived via immunoSEQ multiplex PCR, lists solely in-frame clones and lacks some. The table has some 270,000 clones, 80% seen once. On this clone itself: What it binds is not known.

Looked up from germline, CDR1 is MNHEY and CDR2 is SVGAGI. This CDR3 spans 13 amino acids. With 3 bases removed from V and 2 bases from J, the gap between germline ends came to 5 bases. V usage is TRBV6-5 and J usage is TRBJ1-3; D is uncertain. Sequencing was done on a sample of PBMCs. This TCR derives from a girl aged 2-10 years in good health and CMV-seronegative. This CDR3 is CASSYSAGNTIYF. CDR3 DNA sequence: TGTGCCAGCAGTTATAGCGCTGGAAACACCATATATTTT.